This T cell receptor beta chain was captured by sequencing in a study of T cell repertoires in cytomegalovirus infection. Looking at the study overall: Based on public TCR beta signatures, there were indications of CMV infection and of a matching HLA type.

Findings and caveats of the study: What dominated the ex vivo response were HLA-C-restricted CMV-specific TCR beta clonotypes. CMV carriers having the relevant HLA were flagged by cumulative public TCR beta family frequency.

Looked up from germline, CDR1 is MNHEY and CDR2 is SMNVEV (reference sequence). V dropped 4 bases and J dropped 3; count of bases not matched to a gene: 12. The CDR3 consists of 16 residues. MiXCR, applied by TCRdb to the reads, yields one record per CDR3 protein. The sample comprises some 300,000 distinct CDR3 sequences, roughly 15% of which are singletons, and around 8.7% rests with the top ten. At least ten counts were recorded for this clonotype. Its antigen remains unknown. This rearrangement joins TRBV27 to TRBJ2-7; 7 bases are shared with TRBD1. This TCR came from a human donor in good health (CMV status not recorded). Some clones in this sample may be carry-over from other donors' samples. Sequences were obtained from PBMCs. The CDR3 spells CASSSPQGGSGYEQYF. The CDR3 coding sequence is TGTGCCAGCAGTTCTCCCCAAGGGGGCTCCGGCTACGAGCAGTACTTC.